This T cell receptor beta chain emerged from a study of OX40 agonist ivuxolimab in advanced cancers. Across the whole study: Ivuxolimab, an antibody that agonizes OX40 (CD134), was administered to the patients. At roughly 83% male, the cohort had a mean age of about 55 years, ranging from roughly 20 to 85. There were three patients with partial responses, one having hepatocellular carcinoma and two cutaneous melanoma.

The CDR3 runs to 13 residues. V was clipped by 6 bases and J by 6 bases; unmatched bases: 4. CDR1 ENHRY and CDR2 SYGVKD come from the germline V gene. Sequencing was performed with immunoSEQ multiplex PCR; in TCRdb, only in-frame clones are kept and a portion is missing. Seen here are roughly 63,000 clones, roughly nine tenths observed once, and the top ten hold more than 10%. This sequence joins TRBV10-3 and TRBJ1-2; 10 nucleotides line up with TRBD1. The sequencing used CD4+ or CD8+ T cells sorted from blood, collected in a trial of the OX40 agonist ivuxolimab. The sequence was obtained from an adult with an advanced solid tumor such as melanoma, head and neck, liver or kidney cancer. The CDR3 DNA is TGTGCCATCAGATTTGGGACAGGGGATGGCTACACCTTC. It is translated as CAIRFGTGDGYTF.